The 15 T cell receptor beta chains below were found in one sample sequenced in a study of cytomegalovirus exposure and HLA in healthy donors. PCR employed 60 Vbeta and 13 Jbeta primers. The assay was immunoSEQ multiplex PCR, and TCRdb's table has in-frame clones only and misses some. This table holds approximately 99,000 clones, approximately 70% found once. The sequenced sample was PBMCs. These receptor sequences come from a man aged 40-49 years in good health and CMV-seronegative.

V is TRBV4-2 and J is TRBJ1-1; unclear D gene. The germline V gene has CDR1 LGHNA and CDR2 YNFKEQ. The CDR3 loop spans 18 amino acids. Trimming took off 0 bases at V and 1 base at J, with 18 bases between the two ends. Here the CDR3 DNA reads TGTGCCAGCAGCCAAGATTATAGGGTCGGGAGGCCGAACACTGAAGCTTTCTTT. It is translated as CASSQDYRVGRPNTEAFF.

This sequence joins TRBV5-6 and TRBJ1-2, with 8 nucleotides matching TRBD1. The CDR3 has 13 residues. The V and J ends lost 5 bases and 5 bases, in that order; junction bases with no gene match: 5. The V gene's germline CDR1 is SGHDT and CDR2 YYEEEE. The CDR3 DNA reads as TGTGCCAGCAGGACACAGGGGGATTATGGCTACACCTTC. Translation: CASRTQGDYGYTF.

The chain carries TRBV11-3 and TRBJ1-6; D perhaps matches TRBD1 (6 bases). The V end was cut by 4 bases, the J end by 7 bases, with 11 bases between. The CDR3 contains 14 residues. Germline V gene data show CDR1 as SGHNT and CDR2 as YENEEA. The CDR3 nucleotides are TGTGCCAGCAGCTCGACAGGAGACAATTCACCCCTCCACTTT. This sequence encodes CASSSTGDNSPLHF.

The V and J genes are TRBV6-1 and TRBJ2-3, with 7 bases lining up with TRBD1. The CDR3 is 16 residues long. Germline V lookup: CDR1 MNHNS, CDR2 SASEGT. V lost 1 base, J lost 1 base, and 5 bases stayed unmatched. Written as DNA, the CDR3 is TGTGCCAGCAGTGAAGTAAGGGGGACAGGCACAGATACGCAGTATTTT. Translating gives CASSEVRGTGTDTQYF.

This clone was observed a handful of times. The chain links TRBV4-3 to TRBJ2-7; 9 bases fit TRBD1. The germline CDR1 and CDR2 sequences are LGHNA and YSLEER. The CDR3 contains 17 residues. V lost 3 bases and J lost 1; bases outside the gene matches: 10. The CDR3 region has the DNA TGCGCCAGCAGCCACGTTGCGGGACAGGGAGGGTCCTACGAGCAGTACTTC. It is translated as CASSHVAGQGGSYEQYF.

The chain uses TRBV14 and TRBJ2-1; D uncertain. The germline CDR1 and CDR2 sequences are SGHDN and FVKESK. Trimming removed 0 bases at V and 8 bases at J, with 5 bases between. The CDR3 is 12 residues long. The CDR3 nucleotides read TGTGCCAGCAGCCAAGATTTCGATGAGCAGTTCTTC. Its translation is CASSQDFDEQFF.

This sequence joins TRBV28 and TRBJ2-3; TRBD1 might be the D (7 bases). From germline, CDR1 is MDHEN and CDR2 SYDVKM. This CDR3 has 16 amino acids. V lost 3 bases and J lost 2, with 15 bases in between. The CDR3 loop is CASSLVGGQSTDTQYF. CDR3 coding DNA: TGTGCCAGCAGTTTGGTGGGGGGACAGTCCACAGATACGCAGTATTTT. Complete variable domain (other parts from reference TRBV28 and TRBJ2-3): DVKVTQSSRYLVKRTGEKVFLECVQDMDHENMFWYRQDPGLGLRLIYFSYDVKMKEKGDIPEGYSVSREKKERFSLILESASTNQTSMYLCASSLVGGQSTDTQYFGPGTRLTVL.

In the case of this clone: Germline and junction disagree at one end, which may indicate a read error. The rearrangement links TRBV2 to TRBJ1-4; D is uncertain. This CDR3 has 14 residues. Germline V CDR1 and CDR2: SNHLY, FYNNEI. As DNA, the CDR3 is TGTGCCAGCAGTGAGCCATGGACTAGTGAAAAACTGTTTTTT. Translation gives CASSEPWTSEKLFF.

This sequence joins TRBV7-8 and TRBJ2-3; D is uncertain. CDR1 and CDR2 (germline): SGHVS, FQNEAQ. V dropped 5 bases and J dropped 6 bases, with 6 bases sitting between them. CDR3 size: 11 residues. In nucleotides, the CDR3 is TGTGCCAGCAGCCTTCAGGATACGCAGTATTTT. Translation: CASSLQDTQYF.

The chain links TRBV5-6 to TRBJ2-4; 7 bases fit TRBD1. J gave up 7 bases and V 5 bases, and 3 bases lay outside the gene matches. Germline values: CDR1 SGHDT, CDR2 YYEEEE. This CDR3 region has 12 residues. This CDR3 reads CASSPGGNIQYF. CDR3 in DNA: TGTGCCAGCAGTCCAGGGGGTAACATTCAGTACTTC.

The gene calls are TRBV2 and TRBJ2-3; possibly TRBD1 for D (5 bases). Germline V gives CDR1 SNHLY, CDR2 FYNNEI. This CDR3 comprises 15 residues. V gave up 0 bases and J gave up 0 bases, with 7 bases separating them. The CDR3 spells CASSEAGVSTDTQYF. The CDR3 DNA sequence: TGTGCCAGCAGTGAAGCAGGGGTCAGCACAGATACGCAGTATTTT. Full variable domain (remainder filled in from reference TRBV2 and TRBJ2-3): EPEVTQTPSHQVTQMGQEVILRCVPISNHLYFYWYRQILGQKVEFLVSFYNNEISEKSEIFDDQFSVERPDGSNFTLKIRSTKLEDSAMYFCASSEAGVSTDTQYFGPGTRLTVL.

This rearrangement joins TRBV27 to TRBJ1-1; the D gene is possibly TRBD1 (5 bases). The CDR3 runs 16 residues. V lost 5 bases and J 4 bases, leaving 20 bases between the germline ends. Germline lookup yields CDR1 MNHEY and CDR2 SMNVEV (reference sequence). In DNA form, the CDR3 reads TGTGCCAGCAGTCCCACTGGGCAGGGTCGGGTCACTGAAGCTTTCTTT. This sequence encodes CASSPTGQGRVTEAFF.

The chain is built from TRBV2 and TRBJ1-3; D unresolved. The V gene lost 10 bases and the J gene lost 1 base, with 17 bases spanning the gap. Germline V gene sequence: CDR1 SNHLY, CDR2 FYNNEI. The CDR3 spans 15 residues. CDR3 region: CATSGLWASGNTIYF. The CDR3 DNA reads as TGTGCCACCAGCGGACTGTGGGCGTCTGGAAACACCATATATTTT.

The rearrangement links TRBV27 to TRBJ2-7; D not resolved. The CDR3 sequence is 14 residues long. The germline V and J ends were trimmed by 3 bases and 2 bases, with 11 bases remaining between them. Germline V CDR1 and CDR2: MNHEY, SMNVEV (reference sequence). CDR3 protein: CASSFGQTAYEQYF. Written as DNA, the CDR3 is TGTGCCAGCAGTTTTGGGCAGACCGCCTACGAGCAGTACTTC.

As DNA, the CDR3 is TGTGCCAGCAGCTTAGCGAGACAGGCCAACATTCAGTACTTC. The encoded protein is CASSLARQANIQYF. The chain couples TRBV7-8 to TRBJ2-4, with D possibly matching TRBD1 (6 bases). This CDR3 comprises 14 residues. Germline assignment: CDR1 SGHVS and CDR2 FQNEAQ. V lost 0 bases and J 7 bases, leaving 10 bases between the germline ends.